The 5 T cell receptor beta chains reported below all come from one sample, sequenced in a study of CD8+CD57+ T cells in acquired aplastic anemia. By flow cytometry, patients selected for sequencing had shown an expansion of CD8+CD57+ cells. Genomic DNA, the template, was used for profiling of the TCR beta VDJ and CDR3. Each CDR3 protein gets one entry after TCRdb re-called the reads with MiXCR. The table has approximately 220,000 distinct CDR3 sequences, roughly 45% seen once. Sequencing used sorted CD4+, CD8+, or CD8+CD57+ T cells (not recorded which) from PBMCs. The receptors were sampled from a human donor with aplastic anemia.

In regard to this clonotype: A much larger clone lies a single base off, so this may be a read error. The gene calls are TRBV20-1 and TRBJ1-1; D is undetermined. The CDR3 length is 11 residues. Germline assignment: CDR1 DFQATT and CDR2 SNEGSKA (reference sequence). V was pared by 5 bases and J by 8 bases, with 12 bases between. The CDR3, as DNA: TGCAGTGCTCTCTGGCAGAAAGAAGCTTTCTTT. Its translation is CSALWQKEAFF.

In this sample, this clonotype turned up once. The chain combines TRBV29-1 with TRBJ1-1; 9 bases agree with TRBD1. Losses at the gene ends were 7 bases for V and 4 bases for J; bases not matched to a gene: 10. This CDR3 region has 14 residues. Germline CDR1 and CDR2: SQVTM and ANQGSEA. CDR3 sequence reads: CSAADRGLLTEAFF. For the CDR3, the DNA is TGCAGCGCCGCGGACAGGGGTCTACTCACTGAAGCTTTCTTT.

The table lists this clonotype with a few counts. The chain recombines TRBV19 with TRBJ1-2; maybe TRBD1 (5 bases). The germline gives CDR1 LNHDA, CDR2 SQIVND (reference sequence). The CDR3 sequence is 15 residues long. V was trimmed by 9 bases and J by 8 bases, leaving 25 bases between them. Written as DNA, the CDR3 is TGTGCCAGCAGCTTGTTGGGGACCTATGTGGGAGGCTACACCTTC. It codes for CASSLLGTYVGGYTF. Drawing the rest from reference TRBV19 and TRBJ1-2, the complete variable domain is DGGITQSPKYLFRKEGQNVTLSCEQNLNHDAMYWYRQDPGQGLRLIYYSQIVNDFQKGDIAEGYSVSREKKESFPLTVTSAQKNPTAFYLCASSLLGTYVGGYTFGSGTRLTVV.

Regarding this clonotype: One junction end does not reproduce the germline sequence, and a read error may be involved. This chain joins TRBV7-9 and TRBJ1-5; D gene unclear. Germline assignment: CDR1 SEHNR and CDR2 FQNEAQ (reference sequence). The CDR3 is 15 amino acids. The DNA for the CDR3 is TGTGCCAGCAGCTGGGGTGGCTCTGGGAATCTGCCCCAGCATTTT. Translating gives CASSWGGSGNLPQHF.

This clonotype has a handful of counts. The chain recombines TRBV6-5 with TRBJ2-2; 7 nucleotides agree with TRBD2. CDR1 is MNHEY, CDR2 SVGAGI, per germline. The CDR3 length is 15 residues. Losses at the gene ends were 8 bases for V and 7 bases for J; bases not matched to a gene: 13. The CDR3 region has the DNA TGTGCCAGCGCGACCGGACTAGTCGGGATCGGGGAGCTGTTTTTT. Protein: CASATGLVGIGELFF.